A selection of T cell receptor beta chains follows, all from one sample in a study of Graves' ophthalmopathy and Graves' hyperthyroidism. A single record per CDR3 protein comes from TCRdb applying MiXCR to the multiplex PCR reads. The table has 600,000 to 950,000 distinct CDR3 sequences, about 44% seen once. The material sequenced was peripheral blood. These receptors were obtained from an adult man with Graves' ophthalmopathy. Each CDR3 is given without its conserved first and last residue. A D gene is named only where the DNA matches it firmly.

D: NA
J: TRBJ1-6
V: TRBV2
CDR3: ASTRAYNSPLH

D: NA
J: TRBJ1-2
V: TRBV5-6
CDR3: ASSREGINYGYT

D: TRBD2
J: TRBJ2-5
V: TRBV12-3/TRBV12-4
CDR3: ASIAGGLGTETQY

D: NA
J: TRBJ1-2
V: TRBV10-3
CDR3: ASSYSRTDTTGGYT

D: NA
J: TRBJ2-7
V: TRBV29-1
CDR3: SVVLWTGEWYEQY

D: TRBD2
J: TRBJ2-7
V: TRBV12-3/TRBV12-4
CDR3: ASSFWGLAAYEQY

D: NA
J: TRBJ1-5
V: TRBV2
CDR3: ASSALRVNQPQH

D: NA
J: TRBJ1-5
V: TRBV19
CDR3: ASSNGRYSNQPQH

D: NA
J: TRBJ1-3
V: TRBV2
CDR3: ASSLIVRVYGNTIY

D: NA
J: TRBJ1-4
V: TRBV2
CDR3: ASRQGALF

D: TRBD2
J: TRBJ2-7
V: TRBV5-1
CDR3: ASSWGTSNYEQY

D: NA
J: TRBJ2-7
V: TRBV29-1
CDR3: SVGSEEQY

D: NA
J: TRBJ1-1
V: TRBV10-3
CDR3: ASHGVGGTEAF

D: TRBD1
J: TRBJ2-7
V: TRBV11-2
CDR3: ASRFDTGQGAREQY

D: TRBD1
J: TRBJ1-1
V: TRBV19
CDR3: ASSPPDRTGGLALYTEAF

D: TRBD1
J: TRBJ2-5
V: TRBV29-1
CDR3: SVVTGTSGQPQY

D: TRBD2
J: TRBJ2-5
V: TRBV2
CDR3: ASRTSGEYQETRY

D: NA
J: TRBJ2-5
V: TRBV19
CDR3: ASRPDGLAIETQY

D: TRBD1
J: TRBJ1-6
V: TRBV9
CDR3: ASSEDRADSPLH

D: TRBD1
J: TRBJ2-6
V: TRBV19
CDR3: ASQDRANSGANVLT

D: TRBD2
J: TRBJ2-5
V: TRBV7-2
CDR3: ASSSSTSGRKETQY

D: NA
J: TRBJ1-2
V: TRBV29-1
CDR3: SAEEQTNYGCT

D: NA
J: TRBJ1-2
V: TRBV2
CDR3: ASSEGSNYGYT

D: NA
J: TRBJ1-6
V: TRBV5-5
CDR3: ASSLLPPGHSSYNSPLH

D: TRBD1
J: TRBJ1-3
V: TRBV2
CDR3: ASRGQLVSGNTIY

D: NA
J: TRBJ1-1
V: TRBV7-9
CDR3: ASSPGGSTEAF

D: NA
J: TRBJ2-3
V: TRBV20-1
CDR3: SAFPGRASTDTQY

D: NA
J: TRBJ1-5
V: TRBV24-1
CDR3: ASSYSGAAAQH

D: TRBD1
J: TRBJ1-6
V: TRBV7-9
CDR3: ASSLGTGLDSPLH

D: NA
J: TRBJ2-2
V: TRBV7-9
CDR3: ASSQDLDYHLNTGELF

D: NA
J: TRBJ2-5
V: TRBV20-1
CDR3: SASSGGETQY

D: NA
J: TRBJ2-5
V: TRBV20-1
CDR3: SARIWAGRGETQY

D: NA
J: TRBJ1-1
V: TRBV20-1
CDR3: SVREGVNTEAF

D: NA
J: TRBJ2-2
V: TRBV24-1
CDR3: ATSGSQAPNTGELF

D: NA
J: TRBJ2-7
V: TRBV2
CDR3: ASSDPWDGGSYEQY

D: TRBD1
J: TRBJ2-5
V: TRBV12-3/TRBV12-4
CDR3: ASSWTGGTQY

D: TRBD2
J: TRBJ2-5
V: TRBV7-2
CDR3: ASLEAGIRLASLSTQY

D: NA
J: TRBJ1-1
V: TRBV19
CDR3: ASRSGVRNTEAF

D: TRBD1
J: TRBJ1-5
V: TRBV10-3
CDR3: ASSYGTDRPTYQPQH

D: TRBD1
J: TRBJ2-7
V: TRBV6-6
CDR3: ASRRGTGGEQY

D: TRBD1
J: TRBJ2-5
V: TRBV2
CDR3: ASSETQGAGETQY

D: TRBD1
J: TRBJ2-7
V: TRBV11-1
CDR3: ASSLTGSYYEQY

D: TRBD1
J: TRBJ2-6
V: TRBV7-9
CDR3: ASSSGQGLPGANVLT

D: NA
J: TRBJ2-5
V: TRBV7-9
CDR3: ASSPMGLGAYQETQY

D: NA
J: TRBJ1-4
V: TRBV20-1
CDR3: SASPTGKDEKLF

D: TRBD1
J: TRBJ1-1
V: TRBV10-3
CDR3: ASRGDRGSTEAF